The 11 T cell receptor beta chains reported below all come from one sample, sequenced in a study of a mutant IDH1 vaccine in newly diagnosed glioma. Profiled with immunoSEQ multiplex PCR; TCRdb holds only in-frame clones, not every one. The table shows about 84,000 clones, with 75% to 85% occurring only once. Time point described: week 47, end of study. Vaccination comprised doses that each held 300 ug of mutant IDH1 20-mer peptide, plus topical imiquimod. These TCRs' antigens remain unknown. This specimen was PBMCs, taken from a glioma patient whose treatment included an IDH1 peptide vaccine. The receptors come from a middle-aged man with glioma.

A single count supports this clone. This rearrangement joins TRBV6-6 to TRBJ1-3; D is unresolved. Trimming shortened V by 11 bases and J by 0 bases, and 5 bases separated the two germline ends. The V gene's germline CDR1 is MNHNY and CDR2 SVGAGI (reference sequence). CDR3 length equals 11 residues. CDR3: CACLSGNTIYF. The CDR3 DNA reads TGTGCCTGCCTCTCTGGAAACACCATATATTTT.

The V gene is TRBV30, the J gene TRBJ2-2; D possibly corresponds to TRBD2 (6 bases). This CDR3 comprises 15 residues. Per germline, CDR1 GTSNPN and CDR2 SVGIG (reference sequence). Trimming removed 0 bases at V and 1 base at J, with 9 bases between. DNA of the CDR3: TGTGCCTGGAGTGTAGTCGGGGGGAACACCGGGGAGCTGTTTTTT. Its protein product is CAWSVVGGNTGELFF.

The chain links TRBV5-5 to TRBJ2-5; 10 positions agree with TRBD2. V dropped 2 bases and J dropped 0; count of bases not matched to a gene: 10. Germline V CDR1 and CDR2: SGHKS, YYEKEE (reference sequence). The CDR3 is 18 residues long. This chain's CDR3 is CASSLRVAGGSYQETQYF. CDR3 DNA sequence: TGTGCCAGCAGCTTAAGGGTAGCGGGAGGTTCGTACCAAGAGACCCAGTACTTC.

The chain employs TRBV5-1 and TRBJ2-2; the match to TRBD1 covers 7 bases. V dropped 4 bases and J dropped 1; count of bases not matched to a gene: 7. The CDR3 is made up of 16 amino acids. Germline V CDR1 and CDR2: SGHRS, YFSETQ. The CDR3 spells CASSRLRTGNTGELFF. CDR3 bases: TGCGCCAGCAGCCGTTTGAGGACAGGGAACACCGGGGAGCTGTTTTTT.

This chain's CDR3 is CASSQFGQTATSTDTQYF. Written as DNA, the CDR3 is TGCGCCAGCAGTCAATTCGGACAGACAGCGACTAGCACAGATACGCAGTATTTT. J is TRBJ2-3 and V is TRBV5-1; the D gene is possibly TRBD1 (6 bases). Trimming stripped 5 bases from V and 0 bases from J, with 22 bases between. Per the germline V gene, CDR1 is SGHRS and CDR2 is YFSETQ. CDR3 length equals 18 residues.

The rearrangement joins TRBV4-1 to TRBJ2-7, with 7 bases identical to TRBD1. V shed 2 bases, J shed 0 bases, and the junction held 16 bases outside the gene matches. The CDR3 spans 19 residues. Looked up from germline, CDR1 is MGHRA and CDR2 is YSYEKL. The CDR3 is CASSQPRNRQGRDSYEQYF. Written as DNA, the CDR3 is TGCGCCAGCAGCCAACCCCGCAACCGACAGGGAAGGGACTCCTACGAGCAGTACTTC.

The J gene is TRBJ2-7, the V gene TRBV6-5; maybe TRBD2 (5 bases). This CDR3 is 14 amino acids long. Looked up from germline, CDR1 is MNHEY and CDR2 is SVGAGI. With 5 bases removed from V and 6 bases from J, the gap between germline ends came to 17 bases. The CDR3: CASSPGYGMTEQYF. The DNA of the CDR3 is TGTGCCAGCAGTCCCGGGTACGGGATGACCGAGCAGTACTTC.

This clone was seen at least ten times. V usage is TRBV19 and J usage is TRBJ1-3; TRBD1 might be the D (5 bases). Trimming removed 7 bases at V and 0 bases at J, with 10 bases between. Germline lookup yields CDR1 LNHDA and CDR2 SQIVND (reference sequence). The CDR3 totals 14 residues. The CDR3 region is CASTRQTSGNTIYF. As DNA, the CDR3 is TGTGCCAGTACTCGACAGACCTCTGGAAACACCATATATTTT.

The rearrangement joins TRBV9 to TRBJ2-6, with D possibly matching TRBD2 (5 bases). Trimming shortened V by 6 bases and J by 0 bases, and 10 bases separated the two germline ends. Germline V gene data show CDR1 as SGDLS and CDR2 as YYNGEE. The CDR3 length is 15 residues. The DNA for the CDR3 is TGTGCCAGCACGACCGGGGACTCTGGGGCCAACGTCCTGACTTTC. This gives the protein CASTTGDSGANVLTF.

CDR3 region: CSVVQATGGTEAFF. The CDR3 bases are TGCAGCGTTGTACAGGCGACCGGGGGCACTGAAGCTTTCTTT. This chain connects TRBV29-1 to TRBJ1-1; tentatively, D is TRBD1 (5 bases). V lost 4 bases to trimming and J lost 4 bases, with 16 bases between them. The CDR3 runs 14 residues. Germline CDR1 reads SQVTM; CDR2 reads ANQGSEA.

This clone came up a few times. This rearrangement joins TRBV18 to TRBJ2-2; possible D gene TRBD2, 5 bases. Germline CDR1 KGHSH, CDR2 LQKENI. The length of the CDR3 is 15 residues. With 4 bases removed from V and 4 bases from J, the gap between germline ends came to 13 bases. CDR3 region: CASSQLTGSTGELFF. The CDR3 DNA follows: TGTGCCAGCTCACAACTAACGGGGAGCACCGGGGAGCTGTTTTTT.